This section outlines one TCR beta chain sequence together with its context. Its antigen remains unknown. This specimen belongs to a study of T cell responses to AZD1222 COVID-19 vaccine. TCRdb's copy holds only in-frame clones and misses some; the assay was immunoSEQ multiplex PCR. The repertoire holds more than 140,000 clones, with 70% to 90% as singletons. V lost 1 base and J lost 7, with 13 bases in between. CDR1 and CDR2 (germline): SEHNR, FQNEAQ (reference sequence). The CDR3 loop spans 14 amino acids. Study results and limitations: Epitopes outside B.1.351 and B.1.1.7 mutated regions reportedly drew nearly half of spike TCRs.

The TCR originated in an adult in good health. Sample: peripheral blood, taken on day 0 of MenACWY control vaccination. J is TRBJ1-1 and V is TRBV7-9; D is unresolved. The CDR3 here is CASSLDFWVGEAFF. CDR3 nucleotides: TGTGCCAGCAGCTTAGATTTCTGGGTGGGTGAAGCTTTCTTT.